This TCR beta chain was identified in a study of blood T cell repertoires in COVID-19. Across the whole study: Samples of COVID-19 (acute and convalescent) were obtained from the United States, Italy and Spain. Sample material is recorded as cDNA or gDNA derived from T cells, B-cell-depleted T cells, or PBMCs.

The V segment lost 4 bases and the J segment 8 bases; nucleotides outside the gene matches: 15. This CDR3 region has 16 residues. Germline V gene lookup returns CDR1 SGHTA and CDR2 FQGNSA. The authors' processing: Estimation of nucleated cell counts was performed using reference gene primer amplification. Profiled with immunoSEQ multiplex PCR; TCRdb holds only in-frame clones, not every one. V and J calls and clone size are as listed in that table; D and trimming were resolved from the DNA. The profile shows around 50,000 clones, more than 70% of them singletons. Sequences were obtained from peripheral blood. This sequence was found in a man aged 40-50 years with active COVID-19. The rearrangement links TRBV7-2 to TRBJ1-2; 8 bases are shared with TRBD1. The CDR3 region is CASSSRQGTVSGGYTF. For the CDR3, the DNA is TGTGCCAGCAGCTCCCGACAGGGGACCGTTTCGGGAGGCTACACCTTC.